This T cell receptor beta chain emerged from a study of STAT5B mutations in CD4+ large granular lymphocyte leukemia. The assay was run at survey level. Measured with immunoSEQ multiplex PCR; TCRdb has only the in-frame clones, and not every one. The repertoire holds approximately 35,000 clones, over 65% seen once, with 7% to 9% in the top ten. Of note for this clone: Its antigen is unidentified.

V shed 0 bases and J 10 bases; nucleotides not matched to a gene: 11. The CDR3 covers 16 residues. CDR1 is SGHTA, CDR2 FQGNSA, per germline. Study conclusions and caveats: 8/27 top patient clones versus 2/35 control clones were TRBV06-family. Roughly a quarter of private leukemic clonotypes occurred rarely in other patients' non-leukemic repertoires. Patient CD4-sorted repertoires stayed more clonal than healthy ones after leukemic-clone removal.

The source material was CD4+ T cells from blood buffy coats. This receptor was taken from a human donor in good health. V is TRBV7-2 and J is TRBJ2-7, with 11 positions matching TRBD1. This CDR3 reads CASSLAQRTGGYRQYF. CDR3 sequence (DNA): TGTGCCAGCAGCTTAGCCCAAAGGACAGGGGGCTATCGCCAGTACTTC.